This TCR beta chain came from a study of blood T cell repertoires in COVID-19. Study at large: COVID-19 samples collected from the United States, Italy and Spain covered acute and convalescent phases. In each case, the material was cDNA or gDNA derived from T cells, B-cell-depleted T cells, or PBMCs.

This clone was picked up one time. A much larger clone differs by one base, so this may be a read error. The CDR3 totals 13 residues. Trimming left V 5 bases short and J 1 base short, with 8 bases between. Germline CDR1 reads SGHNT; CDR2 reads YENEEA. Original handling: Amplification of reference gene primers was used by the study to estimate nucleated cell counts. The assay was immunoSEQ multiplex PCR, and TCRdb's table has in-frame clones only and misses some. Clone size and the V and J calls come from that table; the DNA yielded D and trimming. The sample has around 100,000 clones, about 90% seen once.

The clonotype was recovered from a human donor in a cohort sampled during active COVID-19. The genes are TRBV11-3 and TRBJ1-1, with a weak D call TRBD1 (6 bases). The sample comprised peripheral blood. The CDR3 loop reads CASSEQGNTEAFF. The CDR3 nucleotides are TGTGCCAGCAGCGAACAGGGGAACACTGAAGCTTTCTTT. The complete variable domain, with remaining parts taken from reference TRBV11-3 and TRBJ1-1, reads EAGVVQSPRYKIIEKKQPVAFWCNPISGHNTLYWYLQNLGQGPELLIRYENEEAVDDSQLPKDRFSAERLKGVDSTLKIQPAELGDSAVYLCASSEQGNTEAFFGQGTRLTVV.